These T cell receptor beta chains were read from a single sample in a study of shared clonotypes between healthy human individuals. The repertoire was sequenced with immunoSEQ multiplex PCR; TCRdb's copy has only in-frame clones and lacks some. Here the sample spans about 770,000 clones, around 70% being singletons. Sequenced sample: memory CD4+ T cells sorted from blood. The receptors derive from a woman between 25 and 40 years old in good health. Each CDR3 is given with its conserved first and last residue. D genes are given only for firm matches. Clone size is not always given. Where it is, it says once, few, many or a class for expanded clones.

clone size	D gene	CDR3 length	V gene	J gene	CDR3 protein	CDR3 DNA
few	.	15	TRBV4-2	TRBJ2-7	CASSQAASASYEQYF	TGTGCCAGCAGCCAAGCGGCCAGTGCCTCCTACGAGCAGTACTTC
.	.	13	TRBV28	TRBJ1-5	CASSLGQSQPQHF	TGTGCCAGCAGCCTCGGCCAGTCTCAGCCCCAGCATTTT
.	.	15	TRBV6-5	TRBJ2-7	CASSYGGAGIYEQYF	TGTGCCAGCAGTTACGGGGGGGCAGGGATTTACGAGCAGTACTTC
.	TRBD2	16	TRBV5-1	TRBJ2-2	CASSPRTSVYTGELFF	TGCGCCAGCAGCCCCCGGACTAGCGTTTACACCGGGGAGCTGTTTTTT
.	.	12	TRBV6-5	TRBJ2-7	CASSQGTYEQYF	TGTGCCAGCAGTCAAGGGACGTACGAGCAGTACTTC
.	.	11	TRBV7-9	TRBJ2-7	CASSSQYEQYF	TGTGCCAGCAGCTCCCAATACGAGCAGTACTTC
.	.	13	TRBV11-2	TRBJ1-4	CASSAETRVKLFF	TGTGCCAGCAGCGCGGAGACGAGGGTGAAACTGTTTTTT
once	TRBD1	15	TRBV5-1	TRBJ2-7	CASGTGQQPIYEQYF	TGCGCCAGCGGGACAGGGCAGCAGCCGATCTACGAGCAGTACTTC
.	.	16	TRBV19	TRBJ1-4	CASSIVLRRTNEKLFF	TGTGCCAGTAGTATAGTTCTTCGGAGGACTAATGAAAAACTGTTTTTT
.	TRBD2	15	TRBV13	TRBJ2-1	CASSLVLADNNEQFF	TGTGCCAGCAGCTTAGTCCTAGCGGACAACAATGAGCAGTTCTTC
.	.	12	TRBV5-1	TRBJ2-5	CASSFNRETQYF	TGCGCCAGCAGCTTTAACCGAGAGACCCAGTACTTC
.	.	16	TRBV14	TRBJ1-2	CASSPMGGAINYGYTF	TGTGCCAGCAGCCCCATGGGAGGGGCCATAAACTATGGCTACACCTTC
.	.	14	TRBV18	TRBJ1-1	CASSPGQANTEAFF	TGTGCCAGCTCACCTGGGCAGGCGAACACTGAAGCTTTCTTT
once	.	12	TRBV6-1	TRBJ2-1	CASRKTGHEQFF	TGTGCCAGCAGGAAAACCGGCCATGAGCAGTTCTTC
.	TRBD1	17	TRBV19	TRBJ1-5	CASSTARTGPSNQPQHF	TGTGCCAGTAGTACGGCTCGGACAGGGCCTAGCAATCAGCCCCAGCATTTT
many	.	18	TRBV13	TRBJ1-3	CASSPIGGQPISGNTIYF	TGTGCCAGCAGCCCCATAGGGGGGCAACCCATCTCTGGAAACACCATATATTTT
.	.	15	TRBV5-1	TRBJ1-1	CASSLRPGKVNEAFF	TGCGCCAGCAGCTTGAGGCCGGGGAAGGTTAATGAAGCTTTCTTT
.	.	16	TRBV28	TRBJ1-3	CASSPPGRNSGNTIYF	TGTGCCAGCAGTCCGCCGGGCCGCAACTCTGGAAACACCATATATTTT
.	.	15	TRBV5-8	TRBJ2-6	CASSSQYSGANVLTF	TGTGCCAGCAGCTCACAGTACTCTGGGGCCAACGTCCTGACTTTC
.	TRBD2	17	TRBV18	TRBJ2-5	CASSPGGLAGGQETQYF	TGTGCCAGCTCACCAGGAGGCCTAGCGGGAGGTCAAGAGACCCAGTACTTC
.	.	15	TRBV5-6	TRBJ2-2	CASSTLGSLTGELFF	TGTGCCAGCAGCACGCTGGGGTCCCTTACCGGGGAGCTGTTTTTT
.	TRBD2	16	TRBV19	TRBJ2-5	CASSTSGRAFSETQYF	TGTGCCAGTAGCACTAGCGGGAGGGCTTTTTCAGAGACCCAGTACTTC
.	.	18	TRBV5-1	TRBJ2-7	CASSLAGRDETFSYEQYF	TGCGCCAGCAGCTTGGCGGGGCGGGACGAGACCTTCTCCTACGAGCAGTACTTC
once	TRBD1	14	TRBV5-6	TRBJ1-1	CASTRQGPNTEAFF	TGTGCCAGCACCAGACAGGGACCGAACACTGAAGCTTTCTTT
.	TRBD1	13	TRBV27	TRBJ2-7	CASSRPRGREQYF	TGTGCCAGCAGCCGTCCCAGGGGGCGTGAGCAGTACTTC
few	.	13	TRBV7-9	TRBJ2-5	CASSLEGMETQYF	TGTGCCAGCAGCTTAGAGGGCATGGAGACCCAGTACTTC
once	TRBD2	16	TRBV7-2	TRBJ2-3	CASSFLAGPRQYTQYF	TGTGCCAGCAGCTTCTTAGCGGGACCAAGGCAGTATACGCAGTATTTT
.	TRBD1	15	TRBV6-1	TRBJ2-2	CASRRTGGYGGELFF	TGTGCCAGCAGAAGGACAGGGGGCTATGGCGGGGAGCTGTTTTTT
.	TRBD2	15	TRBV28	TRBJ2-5	CASSLSPMGGETQYF	TGTGCCAGCAGTTTATCCCCTATGGGGGGGGAGACCCAGTACTTC
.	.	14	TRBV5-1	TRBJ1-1	CASSQMGGYTEAFF	TGCGCCAGCAGCCAAATGGGGGGATACACTGAAGCTTTCTTT
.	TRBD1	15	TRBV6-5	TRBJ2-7	CASSGGQGGSYEQYF	TGTGCCAGCAGTGGGGGACAGGGAGGGTCCTACGAGCAGTACTTC
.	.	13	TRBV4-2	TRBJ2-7	CASSQDLGSEQYF	TGTGCCAGCAGCCAAGATCTTGGGTCCGAGCAGTACTTC
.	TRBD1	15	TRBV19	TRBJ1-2	CASSPGTGNNYGYTF	TGTGCCAGTAGTCCAGGGACAGGGAATAACTATGGCTACACCTTC
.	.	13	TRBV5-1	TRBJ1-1	CASSAWTAVTAFF	TGCGCCAGCAGCGCCTGGACAGCCGTGACGGCTTTCTTT
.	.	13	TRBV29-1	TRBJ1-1	CSGGGKFNTEAFF	TGCAGCGGGGGAGGGAAATTTAACACTGAAGCTTTCTTT
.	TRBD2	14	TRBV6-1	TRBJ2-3	CASSGREGTDTQYF	TGTGCCAGCAGTGGGCGGGAGGGTACAGATACGCAGTATTTT
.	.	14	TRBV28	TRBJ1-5	CASSSPRSNQPQHF	TGTGCCAGCAGTTCCCCCCGTAGCAATCAGCCCCAGCATTTT
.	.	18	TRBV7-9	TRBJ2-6	CASSPSPAVRSGANVLTF	TGTGCCAGCAGCCCATCCCCGGCAGTCCGCTCTGGGGCCAACGTCCTGACTTTC
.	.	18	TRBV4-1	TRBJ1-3	CASSQGPQRTPSGNTIYF	TGCGCCAGCAGCCAAGGGCCCCAGCGGACTCCCTCTGGAAACACCATATATTTT
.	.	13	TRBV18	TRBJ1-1	CASSWADNTEAFF	TGTGCCAGCTCATGGGCAGACAACACTGAAGCTTTCTTT
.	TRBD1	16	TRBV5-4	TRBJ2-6	CASRFGTVSGANVLTF	TGTGCCAGCAGATTTGGGACAGTCTCTGGGGCCAACGTCCTGACTTTC
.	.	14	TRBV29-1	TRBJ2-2	CSVVRGANTGELFF	TGCAGCGTTGTTAGGGGCGCGAACACCGGGGAGCTGTTTTTT
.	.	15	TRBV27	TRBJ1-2	CASRKQGPGLYGYTF	TGTGCCAGCAGAAAGCAGGGCCCCGGTCTCTATGGCTACACCTTC
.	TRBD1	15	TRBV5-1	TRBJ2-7	CASSPPGQGRHEQYF	TGCGCCAGCAGCCCACCGGGACAGGGCAGACACGAGCAGTACTTC
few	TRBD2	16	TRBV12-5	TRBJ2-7	CASGLAHRAGGAEQYF	TGTGCTAGTGGTTTGGCCCACCGGGCGGGAGGAGCCGAGCAGTACTTC
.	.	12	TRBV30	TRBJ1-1	CAWSVLGTEAFF	TGTGCCTGGAGCGTGCTGGGCACTGAAGCTTTCTTT
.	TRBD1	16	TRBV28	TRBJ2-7	CASRFSTGTGEGEQYF	TGTGCCAGCAGATTCTCAACCGGGACAGGGGAAGGCGAGCAGTACTTC
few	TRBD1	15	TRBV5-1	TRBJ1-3	CASSPGQGTGNTIYF	TGCGCCAGCAGCCCGGGACAGGGGACAGGAAACACCATATATTTT
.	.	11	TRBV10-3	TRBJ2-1	CAISEIYEQFF	TGTGCCATCAGTGAGATTTATGAGCAGTTCTTC
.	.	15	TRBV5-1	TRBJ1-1	CASTRDGLLNTEAFF	TGCGCCAGCACCAGGGACGGCTTGTTGAACACTGAAGCTTTCTTT
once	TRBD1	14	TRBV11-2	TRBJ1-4	CASRPGQTNEKLFF	TGTGCCAGCAGACCGGGACAGACTAATGAAAAACTGTTTTTT
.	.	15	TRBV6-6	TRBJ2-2	CASSSRETNTGELFF	TGTGCCAGCAGTTCTAGGGAGACGAACACCGGGGAGCTGTTTTTT
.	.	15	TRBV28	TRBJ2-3	CASSSIQGLADTQYF	TGTGCCAGCAGTTCCATACAGGGTCTCGCAGATACGCAGTATTTT
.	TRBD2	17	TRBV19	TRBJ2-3	CASSAQGLAGRTDTQYF	TGTGCCAGTAGTGCCCAGGGACTAGCGGGCCGCACAGATACGCAGTATTTT
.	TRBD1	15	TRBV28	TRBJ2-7	CASRTGTGMAYEQYF	TGTGCCAGCAGGACGGGGACAGGGATGGCCTACGAGCAGTACTTC
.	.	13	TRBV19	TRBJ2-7	CASSQTGSYEQYF	TGTGCCAGTAGTCAAACGGGGTCCTACGAGCAGTACTTC
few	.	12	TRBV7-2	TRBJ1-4	CASSASQVKLFF	TGTGCCAGCAGCGCATCCCAAGTAAAACTGTTTTTT
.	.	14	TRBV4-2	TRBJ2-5	CASSSGTIQETQYF	TGTGCCAGCAGCTCGGGGACCATCCAAGAGACCCAGTACTTC
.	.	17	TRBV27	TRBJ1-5	CASSPSILGFGNQPQHF	TGTGCCAGCAGTCCCTCAATCCTCGGGTTTGGGAATCAGCCCCAGCATTTT
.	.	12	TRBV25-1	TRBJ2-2	CASSEWGGELFF	TGTGCCAGCAGTGAATGGGGCGGGGAGCTGTTTTTT